Listed below are T cell receptor beta chains from one sample, sequenced in a study of blood T cell repertoires in COVID-19. Measured with immunoSEQ multiplex PCR; TCRdb has only the in-frame clones, and not every one. Of more than 95,000 clones in the sample, 60% to 80% were seen once. The source material was peripheral blood. The receptors come from a man between 60 and 75 years old with acute or convalescent COVID-19. Each CDR3 is given with its conserved first and last residue. The order of the fields is J gene, D gene, clone size, V gene, CDR3 protein, CDR3 DNA. D genes are given only for firm matches. The size of a clone is reported for some rows only, either as once, few or many, or as a class for expanded clones.

j_gene: TRBJ2-7
d_gene: .
abundance: .
v_gene: TRBV10-2
CDR3aa: CASSDIVRQSYEQYF
CDR3nt: TGCGCCAGCAGTGACATAGTACGACAGTCCTACGAGCAGTACTTC

j_gene: TRBJ2-7
d_gene: .
abundance: .
v_gene: TRBV13
CDR3aa: CASSAGPQAEQYF
CDR3nt: TGTGCCAGCAGCGCGGGTCCTCAAGCCGAGCAGTACTTC

j_gene: TRBJ2-2
d_gene: TRBD1
abundance: few
v_gene: TRBV12-3/TRBV12-4
CDR3aa: CASSSDRGAKLFF
CDR3nt: TGTGCCAGCAGTTCCGACAGGGGCGCGAAGCTGTTTTTT

j_gene: TRBJ1-1
d_gene: .
abundance: .
v_gene: TRBV18
CDR3aa: CASSPGGNTEAFF
CDR3nt: TGTGCCAGCTCACCCGGGGGGAACACTGAAGCTTTCTTT

j_gene: TRBJ1-1
d_gene: .
abundance: .
v_gene: TRBV6-5
CDR3aa: CASRPDRNTEAFF
CDR3nt: TGTGCCAGCAGACCCGACAGGAACACTGAAGCTTTCTTT

j_gene: TRBJ1-6
d_gene: TRBD1
abundance: .
v_gene: TRBV9
CDR3aa: CASSVGTGSSYNSPLHF
CDR3nt: TGTGCCAGCAGCGTGGGGACAGGAAGCTCCTATAATTCACCCCTCCACTTT

j_gene: TRBJ1-2
d_gene: TRBD1
abundance: .
v_gene: TRBV6-5
CDR3aa: CASRQGAQNYGYTF
CDR3nt: TGTGCCAGCAGACAGGGGGCTCAGAACTATGGCTACACCTTC

j_gene: TRBJ2-7
d_gene: TRBD1
abundance: .
v_gene: TRBV3-1/TRBV3-2
CDR3aa: CASSQLLGQGSGEQYF
CDR3nt: TGTGCCAGCAGCCAACTATTGGGACAGGGAAGCGGCGAGCAGTACTTC

j_gene: TRBJ1-1
d_gene: .
abundance: .
v_gene: TRBV3-1/TRBV3-2
CDR3aa: CASSQATPGQNTEAFF
CDR3nt: TGTGCCAGCAGCCAAGCGACCCCGGGACAGAACACTGAAGCTTTCTTT

j_gene: TRBJ2-2
d_gene: .
abundance: .
v_gene: TRBV3-1/TRBV3-2
CDR3aa: CASSRQEYTGELFF
CDR3nt: TGTGCCAGCAGCCGTCAAGAGTACACCGGGGAGCTGTTTTTT

j_gene: TRBJ1-2
d_gene: TRBD1
abundance: .
v_gene: TRBV24-1
CDR3aa: CATSEAGTGNYGYTF
CDR3nt: TGTGCCACCAGTGAAGCCGGGACAGGAAACTATGGCTACACCTTC

j_gene: TRBJ2-3
d_gene: .
abundance: .
v_gene: TRBV7-9
CDR3aa: CASTLGGGGTDTQYF
CDR3nt: TGTGCCAGCACCCTAGGGGGCGGGGGCACAGATACGCAGTATTTT